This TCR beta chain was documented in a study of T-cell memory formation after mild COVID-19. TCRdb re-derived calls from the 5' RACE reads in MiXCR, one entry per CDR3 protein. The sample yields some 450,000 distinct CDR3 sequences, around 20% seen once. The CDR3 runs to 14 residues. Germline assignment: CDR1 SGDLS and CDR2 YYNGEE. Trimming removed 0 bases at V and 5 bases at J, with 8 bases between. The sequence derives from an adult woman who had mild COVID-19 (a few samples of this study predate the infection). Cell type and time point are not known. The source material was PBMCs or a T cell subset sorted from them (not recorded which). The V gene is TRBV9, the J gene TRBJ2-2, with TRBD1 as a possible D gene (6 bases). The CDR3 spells CASSVARGTGELFF. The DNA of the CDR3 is TGTGCCAGCAGCGTAGCTAGGGGGACCGGGGAGCTGTTTTTT.